A single sample is the source of the 12 T cell receptor beta chains below, sequenced in a study of OX40 agonist ivuxolimab in advanced cancers. Profiled with immunoSEQ multiplex PCR; TCRdb holds only in-frame clones, not every one. The sample has about 130,000 clones, 75% to 95% seen once; the top ten hold about 1%. Sequencing used CD4+ or CD8+ T cells sorted from blood, obtained in a trial of the OX40 agonist ivuxolimab. The receptors come from an adult with an advanced solid tumor such as melanoma, head and neck, liver or kidney cancer.

The rearrangement uses TRBV21-1 and TRBJ2-7; the D call in the table, TRBD1, was not verified against the DNA. TRBV21-1 is noted as a pseudogene. The CDR3 has 13 amino acids. The CDR3 bases are TGTGCCAGCAGATCGGGACAAGCCTACGAGCAGTACTTC. Its translation is CASRSGQAYEQYF.

The chain is built from TRBV2 and TRBJ1-3, with 9 nucleotides matching TRBD1. The CDR3 runs 17 residues. From germline, CDR1 is SNHLY and CDR2 FYNNEI. V shed 5 bases, J shed 5 bases, and the junction held 13 bases outside the gene matches. The CDR3 DNA reads as TGTGCCAGCAGTTCAGCGAAGGGACAGGGTTACAGAAACACCATATATTTT. Amino acid sequence: CASSSAKGQGYRNTIYF.

This clone was found once. The V and J genes are TRBV28 and TRBJ1-2; 7 nucleotides line up with TRBD1. The CDR3 is 17 residues long. CDR1 MDHEN and CDR2 SYDVKM come from the germline V gene. V was pared by 5 bases and J by 3 bases, with 15 bases of the junction left unmatched. CDR3 protein: CASSLRGGGVLHYGYTF. CDR3 coding DNA: TGTGCCAGCAGTCTCCGAGGGGGCGGGGTCCTACACTATGGCTACACCTTC.

The V gene is TRBV5-1, the J gene TRBJ1-1, with 8 bases aligning to TRBD1. The germline gives CDR1 SGHRS, CDR2 YFSETQ. V trimming: 0 bases; J trimming: 7 bases; junction bases outside the gene matches: 8. CDR3 length: 15 amino acids. This chain's CDR3 is CASSLELTGADEAFF. The DNA for the CDR3 is TGCGCCAGCAGCTTGGAGTTGACAGGGGCGGATGAAGCTTTCTTT.

The gene calls are TRBV28 and TRBJ1-1, with a weak D call TRBD1 (6 bases). There are 14 residues in the CDR3. Per germline, CDR1 MDHEN and CDR2 SYDVKM. Trimming pared 6 bases from V and 9 bases from J, leaving 20 bases between. The CDR3 here is CASSSTGLGEKAFF. The CDR3 DNA sequence: TGTGCCAGCAGCAGTACAGGGTTGGGAGAAAAAGCTTTCTTT.

The chain couples TRBV30 to TRBJ2-2, with 8 bases matching TRBD2. The CDR3 spans 16 residues. V trimming: 0 bases; J trimming: 5 bases; junction bases outside the gene matches: 8. Per germline, CDR1 GTSNPN and CDR2 SVGIG (reference sequence). The CDR3 region has the DNA TGTGCCTGGAGTGTTAGGGCGGGGGGTGGAACCGGGGAGCTGTTTTTT. Amino acid sequence: CAWSVRAGGGTGELFF.

The V call is TRBV30, the J call TRBJ1-5, with a tentative D call TRBD1 (5 bases). This CDR3 has 16 amino acids. The V gene's germline CDR1 is GTSNPN and CDR2 SVGIG (reference sequence). Trimming took 2 bases from V and 6 from J, leaving 20 bases between them. The CDR3 is CAWSPRGGDWVQPQHF. The CDR3 bases are TGTGCCTGGAGTCCTCGGGGGGGAGATTGGGTTCAGCCCCAGCATTTT.

V gene TRBV7-3 combines with J gene TRBJ2-5; TRBD2 aligns across 7 bases. The ends lost 3 bases at V and 1 base at J; junction bases unmatched: 2. Germline V gives CDR1 SGHTA, CDR2 FQGTGA. This CDR3 spans 14 amino acids. For the CDR3, the DNA is TGTGCCAGCAGCTTGGAGCGGGGCCAAGAGACCCAGTACTTC. Residues: CASSLERGQETQYF.

The genes are TRBV6-1 and TRBJ1-4; D not resolved. V was cut by 4 bases and J by 5 bases, with 17 bases left in between. Germline-derived CDR1 and CDR2 are MNHNS and SASEGT. CDR3 size: 16 residues. The CDR3 protein is CASSGVTFAGNEKLFF. CDR3 coding DNA: TGTGCCAGCAGTGGGGTGACTTTCGCGGGCAATGAAAAACTGTTTTTT.

The J gene is TRBJ1-1, the V gene TRBV11-1; D is perhaps TRBD1 (5 bases). The V end lost 3 bases, the J end lost 5 bases, and 10 bases lay between the germline ends. CDR3 length: 13 residues. Germline loops: CDR1 SGHAT, CDR2 FQDESV (reference sequence). CDR3 sequence reads: CASSFAGTTEAFF. The CDR3 DNA sequence: TGTGCCAGCAGCTTCGCAGGGACGACTGAAGCTTTCTTT.

The rearrangement joins TRBV6-8 to TRBJ2-3; TRBD1 might be the D (6 bases). This CDR3 is built from 15 residues. V lost 2 bases to trimming and J lost 4 bases, with 13 bases between them. Germline V CDR1 and CDR2: MNHGY, SAAAGT. This CDR3 is CASSYEAGAADTQYF. Written as DNA, the CDR3 is TGTGCCAGCAGTTACGAGGCAGGGGCCGCAGATACGCAGTATTTT.

The chain employs TRBV14 and TRBJ1-1; possibly TRBD1 for D (6 bases). Germline-derived CDR1 and CDR2 are SGHDN and FVKESK. This CDR3 has 19 amino acids. V dropped 4 bases and J dropped 0 bases, with 24 bases sitting between them. This chain's CDR3 is CASSPFLGMTGLMNTEAFF. Written as DNA, the CDR3 is TGTGCCAGCAGCCCCTTTCTGGGCATGACAGGTTTAATGAACACTGAAGCTTTCTTT.